This T cell receptor beta chain was obtained from a study of T cells after yellow fever vaccination. The table lists this clonotype with a few counts. Its specificity is not known. 5'RACE template switching added a universal primer site and UMIs to TCR cDNA. Via MiXCR, TCRdb re-called the 5' RACE reads, giving one row per CDR3 protein. The sample has around 350,000 distinct CDR3 sequences; around a tenth are singletons. Findings and caveats of the study: There was a possibility that FACS-sorted repertoires contained abundant clonotypes contaminating from the bulk population. Once the booster was given, most primary-vaccination clones reappeared, at more than 95% for CD4 and around 90% for CD8. Clonotypes shared by both compartments, CD4 and CD8, made up a small share.

CDR1 SEHNR and CDR2 FQNEAQ come from the germline V gene (reference sequence). V was pared by 3 bases and J by 6 bases, with 7 bases of the junction left unmatched. CDR3 length equals 16 residues. V and J are TRBV7-9 and TRBJ1-5, with 11 bases that match TRBD1. The clonotype comes from a man between 18 and 35 years old who received the YFV17D yellow fever vaccine. The starting material was PBMCs, obtained on the day of the first yellow fever vaccination. This CDR3 is CASSFIGTGGRQPQHF. CDR3 coding DNA: TGTGCCAGCAGCTTCATTGGGACAGGGGGTCGTCAGCCCCAGCATTTT.